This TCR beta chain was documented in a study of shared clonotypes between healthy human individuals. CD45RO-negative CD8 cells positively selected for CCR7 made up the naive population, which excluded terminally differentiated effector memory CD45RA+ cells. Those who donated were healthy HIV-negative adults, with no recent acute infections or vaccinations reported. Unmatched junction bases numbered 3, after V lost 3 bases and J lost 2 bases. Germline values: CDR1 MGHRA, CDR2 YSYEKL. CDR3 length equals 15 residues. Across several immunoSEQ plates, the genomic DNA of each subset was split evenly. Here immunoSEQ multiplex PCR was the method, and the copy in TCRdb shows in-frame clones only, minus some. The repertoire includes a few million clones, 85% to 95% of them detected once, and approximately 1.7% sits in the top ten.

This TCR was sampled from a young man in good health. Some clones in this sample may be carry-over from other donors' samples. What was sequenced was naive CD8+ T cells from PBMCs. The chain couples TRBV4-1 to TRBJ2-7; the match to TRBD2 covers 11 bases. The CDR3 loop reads CASSHGTSGAYEQYF. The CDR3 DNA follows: TGCGCCAGCAGCCATGGGACTAGCGGAGCCTACGAGCAGTACTTC.